This T cell receptor (beta chain) was recovered during a study of T-cell reconstitution after alpha-beta-depleted transplantation in children. Whole-study results and caveats: Among T cells one year after transplant, newly produced cells accounted for most counts and diversity. Recipient T cells and thymic progenitors that survived gave rise to the high TCRbeta diversity observed at day 60 in some patients. Roughly two months post-transplant, alpha-beta T cells reportedly originated from several hundred graft clones that had expanded.

About this clonotype: Its antigen is as yet unknown.

Trimming took off 7 bases at V and 0 bases at J, with 12 bases between the two ends. The CDR3 totals 14 residues. Looked up from germline, CDR1 is MNHNS and CDR2 is SASEGT. Unique molecular identifiers were used to barcode this TCRbeta library. MiXCR was run by TCRdb on the PCR reads, yielding one entry per CDR3 protein. The profile shows around 490,000 distinct CDR3 sequences, roughly an eighth of them singletons. The V and J genes are TRBV6-1 and TRBJ1-1; the D gene is possibly TRBD1 (6 bases). The clonotype was recovered from a female patient aged 2 to 10 who had a stem cell transplant for aplastic anemia, so the T cells may come from the graft donor. The specimen was PBMCs, mostly from graft donor cells, collected 180 days after TCRalphabeta/CD19-depleted stem cell transplant. CDR3 coding DNA: TGTGCCAGCACGTACAGGGCCATGAACACTGAAGCTTTCTTT. Its translation: CASTYRAMNTEAFF.